This TCR beta chain comes out of a study of OX40 agonist ivuxolimab in advanced cancers. The assay was immunoSEQ multiplex PCR, and TCRdb's table has in-frame clones only and misses some. The repertoire holds roughly 79,000 clones, with around 93% as singletons. The CDR3 has 14 amino acids. The germline V gene has CDR1 SGHNT and CDR2 YYREEE (reference sequence). V shed 3 bases and J 5 bases; nucleotides not matched to a gene: 5. The sequence was obtained from an adult with an advanced solid tumor such as melanoma, head and neck, liver or kidney cancer. This chain joins TRBV5-4 and TRBJ2-7; 10 bases fit TRBD1. Material: CD4+ or CD8+ T cells sorted from blood, obtained in a trial of the OX40 agonist ivuxolimab. The CDR3 DNA is TGTGCCAGCAGCTCCCGACAGGGGGCGAACGAGCAGTACTTC. It is translated as CASSSRQGANEQYF.